These 30 T cell receptor beta chains were all obtained from the same sample, sequenced in a study of PD-1 blockade in classical Hodgkin lymphoma. Relapse after autologous stem cell transplantation occurred in every patient, and brentuximab vedotin exposure varied. Profiled with immunoSEQ multiplex PCR; TCRdb holds only in-frame clones, not every one. The table records around 28,000 clones, roughly 80% of them present only once. The material was peripheral blood mononuclear cells (PBMCs), obtained before the second cycle of nivolumab. The receptors come from a human donor with classical Hodgkin lymphoma.

The genes are TRBV2 and TRBJ1-3, with D possibly TRBD1 on 6 matching bases. Germline V gives CDR1 SNHLY, CDR2 FYNNEI. The CDR3 runs 15 residues. Trimming removed 7 bases at V and 0 bases at J, with 13 bases between. CDR3 region: CASMGGRASGNTIYF. As DNA, the CDR3 is TGTGCCAGCATGGGGGGCCGAGCCTCTGGAAACACCATATATTTT.

This chain connects TRBV4-2 to TRBJ1-3; D might be TRBD1 (6 bases). This CDR3 has 17 residues. Germline lookup yields CDR1 LGHNA and CDR2 YNFKEQ. Between the trimmed V and J ends, which lost 2 bases and 4 bases, there was a span of 18 bases. The DNA for the CDR3 is TGTGCCAGCAGCCAATATATAGGGGGTGGTGGGGGAAACACCATATATTTT. Translation: CASSQYIGGGGGNTIYF.

This clone was counted once. The CDR3 bases are TGTGCCAGCAGCTTAGACATGAACACTGAAGCTTTCTTT. Translation: CASSLDMNTEAFF. The chain recombines TRBV7-8 with TRBJ1-1; D not resolved. The CDR3 runs to 13 residues. Trimming removed 1 base at V and 0 bases at J, with 3 bases between. Germline V gene data show CDR1 as SGHVS and CDR2 as FQNEAQ.

The CDR3 here is CSVGDRNSPLHF. The CDR3 bases are TGCAGCGTTGGAGACCGAAATTCACCCCTCCACTTT. This chain uses TRBV29-1 with TRBJ1-6; no clear D gene. Germline CDR1 reads SQVTM; CDR2 reads ANQGSEA. V was clipped by 4 bases and J by 7 bases, with 8 bases between them. CDR3 length: 12 amino acids.

The V call is TRBV18, the J call TRBJ2-5; 9 nucleotides line up with TRBD2. The V segment lost 0 bases and the J segment 5 bases; nucleotides outside the gene matches: 4. From germline, CDR1 is KGHSH and CDR2 LQKENI. This CDR3 is built from 15 residues. CDR3 sequence: CASSPPGLAGETQYF. The DNA for the CDR3 is TGTGCCAGCTCACCACCGGGACTAGCAGGGGAGACCCAGTACTTC.

The V gene is TRBV5-1, the J gene TRBJ1-1, with 8 bases identical to TRBD1. CDR1 is SGHRS and CDR2 is YFSETQ in the germline V gene. The CDR3 contains 16 residues. Trimming cost V 1 base and J 1 base; bases outside gene matches: 6. CDR3 coding DNA: TGCGCCAGCAGCTTGCGGACAGGGCGAGGGAACACTGAAGCTTTCTTT. Translation gives CASSLRTGRGNTEAFF.

In this sample, this clone turned up a few times. The gene calls are TRBV5-1 and TRBJ2-5; D is uncertain. Germline loops: CDR1 SGHRS, CDR2 YFSETQ. The CDR3 is 13 amino acids. With 5 bases removed from V and 5 bases from J, the gap between germline ends came to 13 bases. CDR3 loop: CASSTDPSETQYF. The CDR3 region has the DNA TGCGCCAGCAGTACCGATCCCAGCGAGACCCAGTACTTC.

The V call is TRBV4-2, the J call TRBJ1-1; no clear D gene. CDR3 size: 15 residues. Germline-derived CDR1 and CDR2 are LGHNA and YNFKEQ. V was shortened by 1 base and J by 5 bases, with 14 bases between the two germline ends. The CDR3 DNA sequence: TGTGCCAGCAGCCAAGGAACCCCTACAGCGACTGAAGCTTTCTTT. This gives the protein CASSQGTPTATEAFF.

In DNA form, the CDR3 reads TGTGCCAGCAGTTTTAAGCCCCATCAGCCCCAGCATTTT. Amino acids: CASSFKPHQPQHF. V gene TRBV27 combines with J gene TRBJ1-5; D not resolved. Germline CDR1 and CDR2: MNHEY and SMNVEV (reference sequence). Between the trimmed V and J ends, which lost 3 bases and 5 bases, there was a span of 8 bases. CDR3 length: 13 residues.

This clone turned up a few times. The J gene is TRBJ1-5, the V gene TRBV5-4, with D possibly TRBD1 on 5 matching bases. V was cut by 2 bases and J by 2 bases, with 14 bases left in between. This CDR3 comprises 16 residues. Germline CDR1 and CDR2: SGHNT and YYREEE (reference sequence). The CDR3 region is CASSFGPGLGNQPQHF. The CDR3, as DNA: TGTGCCAGCAGCTTTGGCCCAGGGCTGGGCAATCAGCCCCAGCATTTT.

The V and J genes are TRBV5-4 and TRBJ2-7; TRBD1 matches 7 bases. The J segment lost 6 bases and the V segment lost 3 bases, leaving 0 bases of the junction unmatched. The CDR3 has 11 amino acids. Germline values: CDR1 SGHNT, CDR2 YYREEE (reference sequence). For the CDR3, the DNA is TGTGCCAGCAGCTCAGGGGGCGAGCAGTACTTC. It specifies CASSSGGEQYF. The variable domain in full, with the rest retrieved from reference TRBV5-4 and TRBJ2-7, is ETGVTQSPTHLIKTRGQQVTLRCSSQSGHNTVSWYQQALGQGPQFIFQYYREEENGRGNFPPRFSGLQFPNYSSELNVNALELDDSALYLCASSSGGEQYFGPGTRLTVT.

V is TRBV10-1 and J is TRBJ1-1; D is possibly TRBD1 (5 bases). There are 17 residues in the CDR3. V was pared by 4 bases and J by 1 base, with 19 bases between. Germline V gene sequence: CDR1 WNHNN, CDR2 SYGVQD (reference sequence). Written as DNA, the CDR3 is TGCGCCAGCAGTGCCTCCGGGACCAGGCACGCGAACACTGAAGCTTTCTTT. It specifies CASSASGTRHANTEAFF.

This clone was seen a few times. The V and J genes are TRBV18 and TRBJ1-2; D remains unclear. V dropped 1 base and J dropped 5 bases, with 14 bases sitting between them. The CDR3 consists of 15 residues. CDR1 and CDR2 (germline): KGHSH, LQKENI. The CDR3 protein is CASSPQDPILYGYTF. The CDR3 DNA reads TGTGCCAGCTCACCACAAGACCCCATACTTTATGGCTACACCTTC.

This rearrangement joins TRBV28 to TRBJ2-1, with 8 bases fitting TRBD2. J was trimmed by 4 bases and V by 6 bases; bases with no gene match: 8. The CDR3 sequence is 15 residues long. Germline lookup yields CDR1 MDHEN and CDR2 SYDVKM. This chain's CDR3 is CASSPVAGIYNEQFF. In DNA form, the CDR3 reads TGTGCCAGCAGCCCCGTAGCGGGGATTTACAATGAGCAGTTCTTC.

V is TRBV28 and J is TRBJ1-1; D remains unclear. The germline V gene encodes CDR1 MDHEN and CDR2 SYDVKM. The CDR3 covers 12 residues. The V end lost 7 bases, the J end lost 6 bases, and 12 bases lay between the germline ends. The CDR3 spells CASTSRRPEAFF. For the CDR3, the DNA is TGTGCCAGCACCTCCCGCCGTCCTGAAGCTTTCTTT.

The V call is TRBV6-6, the J call TRBJ1-2; D remains unclear. V gave up 10 bases and J gave up 9 bases, with 15 bases separating them. CDR1 MNHNY and CDR2 SVGAGI come from the germline V gene (reference sequence). This CDR3 contains 11 residues. The CDR3 here is CATGLSGSYTF. CDR3 nucleotide sequence: TGTGCCACGGGCCTCTCAGGCAGCTACACCTTC.

This sequence joins TRBV30 and TRBJ1-1; weak D call: TRBD1 (5 bases). The CDR3 covers 13 residues. Trimming removed 4 bases from V and 1 base from J, with 10 bases in between. In germline, CDR1 is GTSNPN, CDR2 SVGIG (reference sequence). As DNA, the CDR3 is TGTGCCTGGACGGGACCCTGGAACACTGAAGCTTTCTTT. It translates to CAWTGPWNTEAFF.

The chain recombines TRBV6-6 with TRBJ1-2; maybe TRBD1 (6 bases). V was cut by 6 bases and J by 0 bases, with 11 bases left in between. Germline-derived CDR1 and CDR2 are MNHNY and SVGAGI (reference sequence). The CDR3 sequence is 14 residues long. This CDR3 is CASSWDMTNYGYTF. The CDR3 DNA reads TGTGCCAGCAGCTGGGACATGACTAACTATGGCTACACCTTC.

The V and J genes are TRBV28 and TRBJ1-5; weak D call: TRBD1 (5 bases). CDR3 size: 13 residues. The ends were cut back, 7 bases at V and 8 bases at J, with 15 bases in the middle. The germline V gene encodes CDR1 MDHEN and CDR2 SYDVKM. The CDR3, as DNA: TGTGCCAGCAAGCAGGGTTGGAGGGAGCCCCAGCATTTT. Its translation: CASKQGWREPQHF.

This sequence joins TRBV30 and TRBJ1-6, with a possible D match to TRBD1 (6 bases). V lost 2 bases, J lost 9 bases, and 17 bases lay in between. CDR3 size: 15 residues. The germline V gene has CDR1 GTSNPN and CDR2 SVGIG (reference sequence). Here the CDR3 DNA reads TGTGCCTGGAGTTTGGGGGGGCTCAGGAGTTCACCCCTCCACTTT. It translates to CAWSLGGLRSSPLHF.

The chain couples TRBV9 to TRBJ1-1; D is perhaps TRBD1 (6 bases). V gave up 1 base and J gave up 4 bases, with 14 bases separating them. Germline CDR1 is SGDLS and CDR2 is YYNGEE. The CDR3 has 15 amino acids. The DNA of the CDR3 is TGTGCCAGCAGCGTAACACAGAGGGGGACCACTGAAGCTTTCTTT. Protein sequence: CASSVTQRGTTEAFF. Full variable domain (outside the CDR3, taken from reference TRBV9 and TRBJ1-1): DSGVTQTPKHLITATGQRVTLRCSPRSGDLSVYWYQQSLDQGLQFLIQYYNGEERAKGNILERFSAQQFPDLHSELNLSSLELGDSALYFCASSVTQRGTTEAFFGQGTRLTVV.

The chain recombines TRBV6-5 with TRBJ1-4; 7 nucleotides align to TRBD1. Germline values: CDR1 MNHEY, CDR2 SVGAGI. The J segment lost 7 bases and the V segment lost 1 base, leaving 6 bases of the junction unmatched. The CDR3 totals 15 residues. The CDR3 sequence: CASSYWTGSREKLFF. The CDR3 DNA reads as TGTGCCAGCAGTTACTGGACAGGATCGCGTGAAAAACTGTTTTTT.

Here the CDR3 reads CASSYTSGSIEQFF. The CDR3 DNA reads TGTGCCAGCAGTTATACTAGCGGGAGTATTGAGCAGTTCTTC. This chain connects TRBV11-3 to TRBJ2-1, with 11 bases lining up with TRBD2. Germline V gene sequence: CDR1 SGHNT, CDR2 YENEEA. The CDR3 loop spans 14 amino acids. Trimming removed 6 bases from V and 9 bases from J; junction bases left unmatched: 7. The variable domain in full, with the rest retrieved from reference TRBV11-3 and TRBJ2-1, is EAGVVQSPRYKIIEKKQPVAFWCNPISGHNTLYWYLQNLGQGPELLIRYENEEAVDDSQLPKDRFSAERLKGVDSTLKIQPAELGDSAVYLCASSYTSGSIEQFFGPGTRLTVL.

The V and J genes are TRBV7-6 and TRBJ2-5; 7 bases are shared with TRBD1. CDR3 length: 17 amino acids. Germline V gene lookup returns CDR1 SGHVS and CDR2 FNYEAQ. V dropped 5 bases and J dropped 0; count of bases not matched to a gene: 12. The CDR3 loop is CASSQSPGQRYQETQYF. The CDR3 DNA sequence: TGTGCCAGCAGCCAATCACCGGGACAGAGGTACCAAGAGACCCAGTACTTC.

The chain is built from TRBV7-2 and TRBJ1-5; 9 bases are a match to TRBD1. This CDR3 comprises 16 residues. V gave up 0 bases and J gave up 1 base; unmatched junction bases: 1. The germline V gene encodes CDR1 SGHTA and CDR2 FQGNSA. CDR3 protein: CASSLAGQGSNQPQHF. The CDR3 DNA reads TGTGCCAGCAGCTTAGCGGGACAGGGAAGCAATCAGCCCCAGCATTTT. Filled out from reference TRBV7-2 and TRBJ1-5, the complete variable domain reads GAGVSQSPSNKVTEKGKDVELRCDPISGHTALYWYRQSLGQGLEFLIYFQGNSAPDKSGLPSDRFSAERTGGSVSTLTIQRTQQEDSAVYLCASSLAGQGSNQPQHFGDGTRLSIL.

The V and J genes are TRBV4-3 and TRBJ2-5; no firm D call. This CDR3 comprises 13 residues. Deletions cut 3 bases from V and 1 base from J, with 6 bases between. The V gene's germline CDR1 is LGHNA and CDR2 YSLEER. The CDR3 sequence: CASSHRTQETQYF. CDR3 nucleotide sequence: TGCGCCAGCAGCCACCGGACCCAAGAGACCCAGTACTTC.

The chain joins TRBV5-1 to TRBJ2-2; possible D gene TRBD1, 6 bases. The CDR3 runs to 16 residues. Germline values: CDR1 SGHRS, CDR2 YFSETQ. The V end was cut by 0 bases, the J end by 0 bases, with 9 bases between. CDR3 DNA sequence: TGCGCCAGCAGCTTGGTGGGGACAACGAACACCGGGGAGCTGTTTTTT. Translated, it gives CASSLVGTTNTGELFF.

V is TRBV5-6 and J is TRBJ1-3; D is undetermined. CDR1 is SGHDT and CDR2 is YYEEEE in the germline V gene. Trimming shortened V by 4 bases and J by 1 base, and 12 bases separated the two germline ends. The CDR3 totals 15 residues. CDR3 region: CASSITAESGNTIYF. DNA of the CDR3: TGTGCCAGCAGCATAACAGCGGAATCTGGAAACACCATATATTTT. Complete variable domain (other parts from reference TRBV5-6 and TRBJ1-3): DAGVTQSPTHLIKTRGQQVTLRCSPKSGHDTVSWYQQALGQGPQFIFQYYEEEERQRGNFPDRFSGHQFPNYSSELNVNALLLGDSALYLCASSITAESGNTIYFGEGSWLTVV.

As regards this clone: At one of its ends the junction is not consistent with the germline gene, which may arise from a read error. This rearrangement joins TRBV10-3 to TRBJ2-1, with 10 nucleotides matching TRBD1. Germline V gene data show CDR1 as ENHRY and CDR2 as SYGVKD. This CDR3 has 13 residues. The CDR3 region has the DNA TGTACCATCAGAAGGACAGGGGGCAATGAGCAGTTCTTC. It encodes CTIRRTGGNEQFF.

The V call is TRBV5-1, the J call TRBJ2-3; maybe TRBD1 (5 bases). The CDR3 covers 15 residues. Germline V gene sequence: CDR1 SGHRS, CDR2 YFSETQ. V lost 0 bases and J lost 2, with 10 bases in between. The CDR3 sequence: CASSLGGVHTDTQYF. CDR3 sequence (DNA): TGCGCCAGCAGCTTGGGGGGCGTCCACACAGATACGCAGTATTTT.